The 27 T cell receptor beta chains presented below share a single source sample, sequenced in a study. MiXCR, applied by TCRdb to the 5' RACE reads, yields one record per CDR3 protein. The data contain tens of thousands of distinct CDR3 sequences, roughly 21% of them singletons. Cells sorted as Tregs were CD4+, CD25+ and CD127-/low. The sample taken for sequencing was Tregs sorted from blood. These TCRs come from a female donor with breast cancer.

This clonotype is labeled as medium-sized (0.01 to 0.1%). The CDR3 protein is CASSGMDTQYF. CDR3 in DNA: TGTGCCAGCAGTGGTATGGATACGCAGTATTTT. V and J are TRBV2 and TRBJ2-3; D is ambiguous. V gave up 4 bases and J gave up 6 bases, with 5 bases separating them. The germline gives CDR1 SNHLY, CDR2 FYNNEI. The CDR3 is made up of 11 amino acids.

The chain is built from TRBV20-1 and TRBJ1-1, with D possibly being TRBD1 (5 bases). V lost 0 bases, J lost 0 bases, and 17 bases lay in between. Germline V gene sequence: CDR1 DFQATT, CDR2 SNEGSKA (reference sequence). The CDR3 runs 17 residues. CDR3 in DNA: TGCAGTGCTAGAGATCTTGAGACAGAGACAATGAACACTGAAGCTTTCTTT. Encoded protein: CSARDLETETMNTEAFF.

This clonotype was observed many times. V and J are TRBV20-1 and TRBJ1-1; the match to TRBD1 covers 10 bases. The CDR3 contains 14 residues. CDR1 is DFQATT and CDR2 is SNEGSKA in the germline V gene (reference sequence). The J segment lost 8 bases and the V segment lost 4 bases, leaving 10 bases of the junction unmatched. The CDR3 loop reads CSATLFRDRGEAFF. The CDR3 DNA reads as TGCAGTGCTACACTATTCCGGGACAGGGGAGAAGCTTTCTTT.

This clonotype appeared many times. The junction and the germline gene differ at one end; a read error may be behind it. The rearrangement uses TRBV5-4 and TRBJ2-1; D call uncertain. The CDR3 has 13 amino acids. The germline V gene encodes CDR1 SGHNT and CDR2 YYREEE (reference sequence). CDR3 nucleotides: TGTGCCAGCAGCTTCGACTCCCACAATGAGCAGTTCTTC. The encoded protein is CASSFDSHNEQFF.

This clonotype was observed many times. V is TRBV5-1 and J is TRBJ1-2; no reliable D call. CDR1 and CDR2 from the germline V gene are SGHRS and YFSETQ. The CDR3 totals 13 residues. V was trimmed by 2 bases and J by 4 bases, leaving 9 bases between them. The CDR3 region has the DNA TGCGCCAGCAGCTTAGAGGCTCCCTATGGCTACACCTTC. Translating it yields CASSLEAPYGYTF. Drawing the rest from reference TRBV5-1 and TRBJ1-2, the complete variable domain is KAGVTQTPRYLIKTRGQQVTLSCSPISGHRSVSWYQQTPGQGLQFLFEYFSETQRNKGNFPGRFSGRQFSNSRSEMNVSTLELGDSALYLCASSLEAPYGYTFGSGTRLTVV.

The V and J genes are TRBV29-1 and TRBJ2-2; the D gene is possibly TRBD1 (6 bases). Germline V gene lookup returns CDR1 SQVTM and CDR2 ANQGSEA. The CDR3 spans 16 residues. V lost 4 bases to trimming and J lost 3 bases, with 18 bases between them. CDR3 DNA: TGCAGCGTTGGGGGGCGGCCAGGCTCGGACACCGGGGAGCTGTTTTTT. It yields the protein CSVGGRPGSDTGELFF.

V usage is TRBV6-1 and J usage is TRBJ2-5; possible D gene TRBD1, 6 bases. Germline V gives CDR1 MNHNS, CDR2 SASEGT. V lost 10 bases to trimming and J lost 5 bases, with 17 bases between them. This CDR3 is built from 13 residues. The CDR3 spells CATRGPQGETQYF. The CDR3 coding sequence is TGTGCCACCAGGGGCCCACAGGGTGAGACCCAGTACTTC.

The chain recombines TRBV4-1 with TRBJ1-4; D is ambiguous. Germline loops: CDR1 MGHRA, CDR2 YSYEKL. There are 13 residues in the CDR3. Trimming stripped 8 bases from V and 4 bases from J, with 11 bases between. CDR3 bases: TGCGCCAGCGCGTGGCTGCTTAATGAAAAACTGTTTTTT. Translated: CASAWLLNEKLFF.

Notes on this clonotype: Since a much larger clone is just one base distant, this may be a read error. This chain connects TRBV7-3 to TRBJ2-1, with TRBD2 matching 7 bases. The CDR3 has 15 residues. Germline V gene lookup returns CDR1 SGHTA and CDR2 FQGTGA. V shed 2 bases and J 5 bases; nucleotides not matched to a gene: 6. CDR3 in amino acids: CASSLLAGEHNEQFF. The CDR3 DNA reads TGTGCCAGCAGCTTACTTGCGGGAGAACACAATGAGCAGTTCTTC.

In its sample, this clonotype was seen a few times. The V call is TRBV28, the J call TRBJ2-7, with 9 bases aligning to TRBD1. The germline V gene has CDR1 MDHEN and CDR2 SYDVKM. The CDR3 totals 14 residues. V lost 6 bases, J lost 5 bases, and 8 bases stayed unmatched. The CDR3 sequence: CASRTGGELNEQYF. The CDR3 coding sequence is TGTGCCAGCAGAACAGGGGGCGAATTGAACGAGCAGTACTTC. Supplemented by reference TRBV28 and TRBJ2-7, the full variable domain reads DVKVTQSSRYLVKRTGEKVFLECVQDMDHENMFWYRQDPGLGLRLIYFSYDVKMKEKGDIPEGYSVSREKKERFSLILESASTNQTSMYLCASRTGGELNEQYFGPGTRLTVT.

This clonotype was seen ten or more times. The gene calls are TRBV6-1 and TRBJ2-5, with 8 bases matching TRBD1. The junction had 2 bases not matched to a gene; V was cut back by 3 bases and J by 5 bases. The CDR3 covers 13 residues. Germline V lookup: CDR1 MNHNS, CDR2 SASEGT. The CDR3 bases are TGTGCCAGCAGTGACAGGGGGCGGGAGACCCAGTACTTC. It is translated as CASSDRGRETQYF.

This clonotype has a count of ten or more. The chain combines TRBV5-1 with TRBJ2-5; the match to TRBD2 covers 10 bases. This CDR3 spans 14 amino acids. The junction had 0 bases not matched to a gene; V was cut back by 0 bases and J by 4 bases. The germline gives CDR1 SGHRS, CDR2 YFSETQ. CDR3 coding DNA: TGCGCCAGCAGCTTGGGACTAGCGGGAGAGACCCAGTACTTC. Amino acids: CASSLGLAGETQYF. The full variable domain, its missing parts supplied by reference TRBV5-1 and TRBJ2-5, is KAGVTQTPRYLIKTRGQQVTLSCSPISGHRSVSWYQQTPGQGLQFLFEYFSETQRNKGNFPGRFSGRQFSNSRSEMNVSTLELGDSALYLCASSLGLAGETQYFGPGTRLLVL.

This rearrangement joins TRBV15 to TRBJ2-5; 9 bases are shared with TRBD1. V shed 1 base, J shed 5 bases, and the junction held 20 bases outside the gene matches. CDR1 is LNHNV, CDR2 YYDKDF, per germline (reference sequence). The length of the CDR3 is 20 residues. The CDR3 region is CATSRVLDFRGQGLLETQYF. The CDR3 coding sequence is TGTGCCACCAGCAGAGTGTTGGATTTCCGGGGACAGGGTCTCTTGGAGACCCAGTACTTC.

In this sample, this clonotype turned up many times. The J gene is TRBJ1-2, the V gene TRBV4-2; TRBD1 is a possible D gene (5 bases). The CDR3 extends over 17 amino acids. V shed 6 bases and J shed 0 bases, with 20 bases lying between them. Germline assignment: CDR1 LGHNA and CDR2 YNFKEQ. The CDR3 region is CASRLTQTDTTNYGYTF. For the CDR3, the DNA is TGTGCCAGCAGACTTACTCAAACGGACACAACTAACTATGGCTACACCTTC.

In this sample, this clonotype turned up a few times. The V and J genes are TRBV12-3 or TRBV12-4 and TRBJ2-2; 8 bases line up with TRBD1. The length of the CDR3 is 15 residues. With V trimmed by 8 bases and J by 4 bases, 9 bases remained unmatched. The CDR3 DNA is TGTGCCAGCGCCGGGGGACAGGAGATCACCGGGGAGCTGTTTTTT. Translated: CASAGGQEITGELFF.

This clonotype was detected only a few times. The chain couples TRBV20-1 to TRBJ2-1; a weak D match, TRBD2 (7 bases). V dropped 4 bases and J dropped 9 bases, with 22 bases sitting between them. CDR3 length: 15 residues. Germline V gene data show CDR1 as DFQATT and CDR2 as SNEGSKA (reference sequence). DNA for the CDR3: TGCAGTGCTAACACCTTTAGCGGAAGGGGGGGTGAGCAGTTCTTC. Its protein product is CSANTFSGRGGEQFF.

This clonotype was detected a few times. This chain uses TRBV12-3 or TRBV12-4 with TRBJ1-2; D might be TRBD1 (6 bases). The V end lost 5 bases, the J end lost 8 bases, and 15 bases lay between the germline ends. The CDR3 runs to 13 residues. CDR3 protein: CASSPRGAGGYTF. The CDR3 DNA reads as TGTGCCAGCAGTCCCCGGGGGGCGGGGGGCTACACCTTC.

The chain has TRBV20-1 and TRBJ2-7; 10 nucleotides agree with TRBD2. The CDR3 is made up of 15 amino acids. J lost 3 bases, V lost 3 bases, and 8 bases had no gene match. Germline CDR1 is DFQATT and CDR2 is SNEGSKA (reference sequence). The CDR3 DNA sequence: TGCAGTGCTAGCACCGTTGGGACTAGCGACTACGAGCAGTACTTC. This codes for CSASTVGTSDYEQYF.

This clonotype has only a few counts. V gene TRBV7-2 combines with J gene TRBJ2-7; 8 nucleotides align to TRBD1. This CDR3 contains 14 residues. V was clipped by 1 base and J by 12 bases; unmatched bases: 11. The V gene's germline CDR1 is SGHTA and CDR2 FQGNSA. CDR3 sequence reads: CASSLGAGGGPGYF. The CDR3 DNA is TGTGCCAGCAGCTTAGGCGCAGGGGGCGGCCCGGGGTACTTC.

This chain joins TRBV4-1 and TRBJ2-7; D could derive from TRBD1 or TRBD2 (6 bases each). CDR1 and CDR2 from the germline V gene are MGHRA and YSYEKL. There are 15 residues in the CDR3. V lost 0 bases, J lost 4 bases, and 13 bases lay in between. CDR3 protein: CASSQDPGAYYEQYF. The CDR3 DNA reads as TGCGCCAGCAGCCAAGACCCGGGGGCCTATTACGAGCAGTACTTC.

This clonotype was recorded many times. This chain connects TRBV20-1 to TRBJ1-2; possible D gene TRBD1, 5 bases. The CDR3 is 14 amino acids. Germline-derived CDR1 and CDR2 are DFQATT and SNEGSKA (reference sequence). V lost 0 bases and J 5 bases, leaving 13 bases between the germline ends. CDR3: CSARDRGRRYGYTF. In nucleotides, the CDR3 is TGCAGTGCTAGAGATCGGGGGAGGAGGTATGGCTACACCTTC.

The CDR3 protein is CASSELAGGFTDTQYF. DNA of the CDR3: TGTGCCAGCAGTGAGCTAGCGGGAGGGTTCACAGATACGCAGTATTTT. This chain links TRBV6-6 with TRBJ2-3; TRBD2 aligns across 12 bases. J gave up 2 bases and V 5 bases, and 5 bases lay outside the gene matches. This CDR3 has 16 amino acids. Germline CDR1 reads MNHNY; CDR2 reads SVGAGI (reference sequence).

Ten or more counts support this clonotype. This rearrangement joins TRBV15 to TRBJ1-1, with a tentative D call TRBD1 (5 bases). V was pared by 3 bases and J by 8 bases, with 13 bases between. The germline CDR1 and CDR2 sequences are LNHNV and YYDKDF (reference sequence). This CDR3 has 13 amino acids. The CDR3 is CATSSGRDGEAFF. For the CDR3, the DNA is TGTGCCACCAGCAGTGGACGGGACGGGGAAGCTTTCTTT.

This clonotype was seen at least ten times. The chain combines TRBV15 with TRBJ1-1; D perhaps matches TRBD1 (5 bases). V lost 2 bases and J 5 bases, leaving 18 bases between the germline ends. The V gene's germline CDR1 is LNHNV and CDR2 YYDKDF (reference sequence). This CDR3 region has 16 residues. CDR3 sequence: CATSRNPRRGSTEAFF. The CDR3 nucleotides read TGTGCCACCAGCAGAAACCCCAGGCGGGGGAGTACTGAAGCTTTCTTT.

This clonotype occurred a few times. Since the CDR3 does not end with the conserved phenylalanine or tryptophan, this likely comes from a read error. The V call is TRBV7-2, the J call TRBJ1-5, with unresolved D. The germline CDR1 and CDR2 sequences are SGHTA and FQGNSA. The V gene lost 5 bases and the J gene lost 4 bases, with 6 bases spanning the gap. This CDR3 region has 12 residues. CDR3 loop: CASSAYNQPQHL. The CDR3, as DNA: TGTGCCAGCAGCGCATATAATCAGCCCCAGCATCTT.

The CDR3: CASNGGAGANVLTF. The CDR3 region has the DNA TGTGCCAGCAACGGGGGCGCTGGGGCCAACGTCCTGACTTTC. The J gene is TRBJ2-6, the V gene TRBV28; D assignment may be TRBD1 or TRBD2 (6 bases each). In germline, CDR1 is MDHEN, CDR2 SYDVKM. V was trimmed by 7 bases and J by 2 bases, leaving 9 bases between them. CDR3 size: 14 residues.

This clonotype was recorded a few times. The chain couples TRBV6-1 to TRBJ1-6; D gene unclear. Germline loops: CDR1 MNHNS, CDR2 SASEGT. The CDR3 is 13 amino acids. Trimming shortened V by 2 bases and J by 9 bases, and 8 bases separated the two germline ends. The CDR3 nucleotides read TGTGCCAGCAGTGAAAGTAAGGGTTCACCCCTCCACTTT. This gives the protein CASSESKGSPLHF.